The 7 T cell receptor beta chains in this list originate from one sample, sequenced in a study of regulatory T cells in long-lasting Graves disease. CDR3 regions were amplified by Arm-PCR using iRepertoire HTBI primers to build TCR beta libraries. TCRdb reanalysed the multiplex PCR reads using MiXCR and keeps one entry per CDR3 protein. The sample holds 360,000 or so distinct CDR3 sequences, more than 20% seen once. Time point noted: persistent/refractory GD, antithyroid drugs over 5 years with positive TRAb. After RNA was extracted from PBMCs, the TCR library was made from it. The sequencing used peripheral blood mononuclear cells (PBMCs), collected when the disease was refractory, from a patient treated with antithyroid drugs. These receptors were taken from a woman in her thirties or forties with Graves disease.

Notes on this clonotype: A read error is the likely source, as a far larger clone sits one nucleotide away. The rearrangement links TRBV28 to TRBJ2-5; 7 nucleotides agree with TRBD1. The J call may be faulty, since TRBJ2-7 better matches the DNA end. Germline V gives CDR1 MDHEN, CDR2 SYDVKM. The CDR3 consists of 15 residues. CDR3 in amino acids: CASSVDRAPSYEQYF. The CDR3 nucleotides read TGTGCCAGCAGTGTCGACAGGGCTCCGTCCTACGAGCAGTACTTC.

This clonotype was seen repeatedly, ten times or more. V gene TRBV11-2 combines with J gene TRBJ2-7; D gene unclear. Germline-derived CDR1 and CDR2 are SGHAT and FQNNGV. The CDR3 runs 14 residues. V was pared by 5 bases and J by 4 bases, with 15 bases between. In DNA form, the CDR3 reads TGTGCCAGCAGCACTATAACCAGGAGTTACGAGCAGTACTTC. Translated: CASSTITRSYEQYF.

The sample holds many counts of this clonotype. V usage is TRBV28 and J usage is TRBJ1-2; TRBD1 aligns across 9 bases. The CDR3 is 14 residues long. Looked up from germline, CDR1 is MDHEN and CDR2 is SYDVKM. J gave up 6 bases and V 7 bases, and 9 bases lay outside the gene matches. The CDR3 sequence: CASNTGTGYDGYTF. DNA of the CDR3: TGTGCCAGCAACACCGGGACAGGGTACGATGGCTACACCTTC.

This clonotype appeared a single time. The rearrangement joins TRBV28 to TRBJ2-3, with D tentatively TRBD1 or TRBD2 (7 bases each). Germline CDR1 and CDR2: MDHEN and SYDVKM. Trimming removed 8 bases at V and 2 bases at J, with 17 bases between. The CDR3 is 15 residues long. CDR3 in DNA: TGTGCCAGCCGGGGGGCAGGGGGGATCACAGATACGCAGTATTTT. Protein sequence: CASRGAGGITDTQYF. Based on the CDR3 plus reference TRBV28 and TRBJ2-3, the full variable domain is DVKVTQSSRYLVKRTGEKVFLECVQDMDHENMFWYRQDPGLGLRLIYFSYDVKMKEKGDIPEGYSVSREKKERFSLILESASTNQTSMYLCASRGAGGITDTQYFGPGTRLTVL.

V is TRBV7-9 and J is TRBJ2-3; 14 bases map to TRBD2. J was trimmed by 4 bases and V by 4 bases; bases with no gene match: 13. The germline V gene has CDR1 SEHNR and CDR2 FQNEAQ (reference sequence). This CDR3 region has 19 residues. CDR3: CASSYLTATSGRAPDTQYF. CDR3 in DNA: TGTGCCAGCAGCTACTTAACCGCGACTAGCGGGAGGGCCCCAGATACGCAGTATTTT.

This clonotype was found many times. V and J are TRBV12-5 and TRBJ1-6, with 7 positions matching TRBD1. Germline V gene data show CDR1 as LGHNT and CDR2 as FRNRAP. CDR3 length: 19 amino acids. V shed 0 bases, J shed 8 bases, and the junction held 16 bases outside the gene matches. CDR3 in DNA: TGTGCTAGTGGTTTGGTAGTAAGTGTAGGGGACAGAAGGCATTCACCCCTCCACTTT. It codes for CASGLVVSVGDRRHSPLHF. The whole variable domain, remainder taken from reference TRBV12-5 and TRBJ1-6, is DARVTQTPRHKVTEMGQEVTMRCQPILGHNTVFWYRQTMMQGLELLAYFRNRAPLDDSGMPKDRFSAEMPDATLATLKIQPSEPRDSAVYFCASGLVVSVGDRRHSPLHFGNGTRLTVT.

The table lists this clonotype with many counts. V usage is TRBV3-1 and J usage is TRBJ1-4; 8 positions agree with TRBD1. V lost 4 bases and J lost 8; bases outside the gene matches: 6. Per germline, CDR1 LGHDT and CDR2 YNNKEL (reference sequence). The CDR3 covers 14 residues. CDR3 in DNA: TGTGCCAGCAGCCGGACAGGGACGTACGAAAAACTGTTTTTT. It yields the protein CASSRTGTYEKLFF.